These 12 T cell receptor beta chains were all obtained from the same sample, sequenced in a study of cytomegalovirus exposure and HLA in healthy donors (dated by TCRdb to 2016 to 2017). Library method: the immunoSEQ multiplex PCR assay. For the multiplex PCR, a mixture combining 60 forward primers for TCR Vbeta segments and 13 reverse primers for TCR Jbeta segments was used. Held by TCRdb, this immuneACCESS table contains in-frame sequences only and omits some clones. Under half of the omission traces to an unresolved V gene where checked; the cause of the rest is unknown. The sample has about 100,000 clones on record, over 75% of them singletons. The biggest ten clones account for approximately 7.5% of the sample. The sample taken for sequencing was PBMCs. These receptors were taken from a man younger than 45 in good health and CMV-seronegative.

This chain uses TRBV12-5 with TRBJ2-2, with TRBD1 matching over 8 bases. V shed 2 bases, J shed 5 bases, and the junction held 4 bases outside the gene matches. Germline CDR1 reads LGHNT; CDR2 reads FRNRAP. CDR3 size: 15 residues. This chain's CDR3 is CASGLNRGYTGELFF. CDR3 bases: TGTGCTAGTGGTTTGAACAGGGGGTATACCGGGGAGCTGTTTTTT.

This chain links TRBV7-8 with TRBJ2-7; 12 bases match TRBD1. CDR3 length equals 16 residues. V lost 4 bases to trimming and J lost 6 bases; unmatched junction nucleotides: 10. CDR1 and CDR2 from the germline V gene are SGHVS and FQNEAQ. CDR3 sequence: CASSSLGTGGVSEQYF. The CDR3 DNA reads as TGTGCCAGCAGCTCTCTCGGGACAGGGGGCGTGAGCGAGCAGTACTTC.

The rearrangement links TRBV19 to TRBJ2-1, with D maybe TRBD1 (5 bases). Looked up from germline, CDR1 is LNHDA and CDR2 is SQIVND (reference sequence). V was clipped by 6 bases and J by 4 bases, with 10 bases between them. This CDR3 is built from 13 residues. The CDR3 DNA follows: TGTGCCAGTAGCGGCAGGGTATACAATGAGCAGTTCTTC. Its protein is CASSGRVYNEQFF.

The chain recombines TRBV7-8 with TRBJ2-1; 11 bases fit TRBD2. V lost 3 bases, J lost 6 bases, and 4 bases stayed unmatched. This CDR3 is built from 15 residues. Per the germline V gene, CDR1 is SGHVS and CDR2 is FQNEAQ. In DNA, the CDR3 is TGTGCCAGCAGCTTCTCTAGCGGGGGGCTCAATGAGCAGTTCTTC. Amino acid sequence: CASSFSSGGLNEQFF.

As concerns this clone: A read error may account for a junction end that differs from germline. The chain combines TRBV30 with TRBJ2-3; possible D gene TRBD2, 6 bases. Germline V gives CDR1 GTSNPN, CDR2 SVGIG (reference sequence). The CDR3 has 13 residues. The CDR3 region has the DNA TGTGCCCGGAGGGAGAAGTCCACAGATACGCAGTATTTT. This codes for CARREKSTDTQYF.

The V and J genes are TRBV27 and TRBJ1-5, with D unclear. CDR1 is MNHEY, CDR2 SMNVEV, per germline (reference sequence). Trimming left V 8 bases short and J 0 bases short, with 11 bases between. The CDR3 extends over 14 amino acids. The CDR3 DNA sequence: TGTGCCAGCGGTCCGGACTATAGCAATCAGCCCCAGCATTTT. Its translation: CASGPDYSNQPQHF.

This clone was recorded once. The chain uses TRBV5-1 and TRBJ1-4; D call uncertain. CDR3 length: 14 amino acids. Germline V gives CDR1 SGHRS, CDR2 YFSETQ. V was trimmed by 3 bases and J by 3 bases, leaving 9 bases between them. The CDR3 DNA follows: TGCGCCAGCAGCTCGCAGGTTCCTAATGAAAAACTGTTTTTT. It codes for CASSSQVPNEKLFF.

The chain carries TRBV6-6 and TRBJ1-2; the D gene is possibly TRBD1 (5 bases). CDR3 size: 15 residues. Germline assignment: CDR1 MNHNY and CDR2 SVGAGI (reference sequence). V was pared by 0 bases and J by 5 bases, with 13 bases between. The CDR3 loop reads CASSYSDRQGYGYTF. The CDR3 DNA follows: TGTGCCAGCAGTTACTCTGATCGTCAGGGTTATGGCTACACCTTC.

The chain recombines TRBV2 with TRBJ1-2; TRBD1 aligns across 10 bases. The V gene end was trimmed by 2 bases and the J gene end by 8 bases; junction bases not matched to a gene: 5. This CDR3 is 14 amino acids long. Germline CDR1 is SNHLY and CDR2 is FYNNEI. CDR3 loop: CASSEIGTGDGYTF. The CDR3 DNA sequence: TGTGCCAGCAGTGAAATCGGGACAGGGGACGGCTACACCTTC.

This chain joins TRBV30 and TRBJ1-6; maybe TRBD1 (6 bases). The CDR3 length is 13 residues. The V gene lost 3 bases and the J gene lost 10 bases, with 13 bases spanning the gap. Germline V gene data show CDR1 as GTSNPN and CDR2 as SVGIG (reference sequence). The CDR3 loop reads CAWSKGGGSPLHF. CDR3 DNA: TGTGCCTGGAGCAAGGGGGGAGGGTCACCCCTCCACTTT.

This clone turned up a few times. The CDR3 coding sequence is TGTGCCAGCAGCCCATTGACAGGGGAAAGGGTCTACGAGCAGTACTTC. Amino acids: CASSPLTGERVYEQYF. The chain couples TRBV4-2 to TRBJ2-7; TRBD1 aligns across 8 bases. This CDR3 comprises 16 residues. Germline CDR1 LGHNA, CDR2 YNFKEQ. Trimming at V came to 4 bases and at J to 3 bases, leaving 11 bases not matched to a gene.

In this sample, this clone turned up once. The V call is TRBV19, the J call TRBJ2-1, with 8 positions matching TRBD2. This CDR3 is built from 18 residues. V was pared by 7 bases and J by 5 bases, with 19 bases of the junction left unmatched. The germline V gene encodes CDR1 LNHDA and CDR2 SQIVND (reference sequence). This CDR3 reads CASNTYAGGTAANNEQFF. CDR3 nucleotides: TGTGCCAGTAATACTTACGCGGGGGGAACTGCGGCCAACAATGAGCAGTTCTTC.